This T cell receptor (beta chain) was identified in a study of PD-1 blockade in classical Hodgkin lymphoma. From germline, CDR1 is WSHSY and CDR2 SAAADI. V lost 2 bases, J lost 5 bases, and 7 bases lay in between. CDR3 length equals 13 residues. Profiling relied on immunoSEQ multiplex PCR, and the TCRdb table lists in-frame clones only, not all of them. The sample holds over 15,000 clones, roughly 63% seen once. In every patient, relapse followed autologous stem cell transplantation, while exposure to brentuximab vedotin differed. This receptor was identified in a human donor with classical Hodgkin lymphoma. The genes are TRBV10-2 and TRBJ1-5; D is possibly TRBD1 (6 bases). The sequenced sample was peripheral blood mononuclear cells (PBMCs), obtained before the second cycle of nivolumab. This CDR3 reads CASSEQGYQPQHF. CDR3 sequence (DNA): TGCGCCAGCAGTGAGCAGGGGTATCAGCCCCAGCATTTT.